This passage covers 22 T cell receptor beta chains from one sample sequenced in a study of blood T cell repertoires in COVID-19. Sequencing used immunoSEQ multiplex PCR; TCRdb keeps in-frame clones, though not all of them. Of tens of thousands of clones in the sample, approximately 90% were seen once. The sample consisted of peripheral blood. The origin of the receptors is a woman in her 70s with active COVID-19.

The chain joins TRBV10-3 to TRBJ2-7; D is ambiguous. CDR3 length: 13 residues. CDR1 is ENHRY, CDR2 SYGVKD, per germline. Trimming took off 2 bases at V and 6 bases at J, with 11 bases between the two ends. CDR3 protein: CAISEAILGEQYF. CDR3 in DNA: TGTGCCATCAGTGAGGCAATCCTCGGCGAGCAGTACTTC.

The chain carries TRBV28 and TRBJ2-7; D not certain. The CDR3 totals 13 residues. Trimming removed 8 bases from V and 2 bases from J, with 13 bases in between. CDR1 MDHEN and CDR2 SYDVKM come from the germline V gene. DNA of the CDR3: TGTGCCAGCTACCGGTCGTTGCCCTACGAGCAGTACTTC. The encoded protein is CASYRSLPYEQYF. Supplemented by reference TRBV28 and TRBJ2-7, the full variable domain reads DVKVTQSSRYLVKRTGEKVFLECVQDMDHENMFWYRQDPGLGLRLIYFSYDVKMKEKGDIPEGYSVSREKKERFSLILESASTNQTSMYLCASYRSLPYEQYFGPGTRLTVT.

The chain's CDR3 is CASRRRSGTPEQYF. For the CDR3, the DNA is TGTGCCAGCAGGCGTCGTAGCGGGACCCCCGAGCAGTACTTC. The chain couples TRBV6-5 to TRBJ2-7; TRBD2 aligns across 8 bases. Germline assignment: CDR1 MNHEY and CDR2 SVGAGI. The CDR3 has 14 amino acids. Trimming at V came to 6 bases and at J to 6 bases, leaving 10 bases not matched to a gene.

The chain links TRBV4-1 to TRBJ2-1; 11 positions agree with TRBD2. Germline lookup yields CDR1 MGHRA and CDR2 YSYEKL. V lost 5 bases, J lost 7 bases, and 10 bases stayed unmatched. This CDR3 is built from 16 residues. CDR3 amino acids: CASSNSGRALGNEQFF. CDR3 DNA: TGCGCCAGCAGCAATAGCGGGAGGGCCCTTGGTAATGAGCAGTTCTTC.

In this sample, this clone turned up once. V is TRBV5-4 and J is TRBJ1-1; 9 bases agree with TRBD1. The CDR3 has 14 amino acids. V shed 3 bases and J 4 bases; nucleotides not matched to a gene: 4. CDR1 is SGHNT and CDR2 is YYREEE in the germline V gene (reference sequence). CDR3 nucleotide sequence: TGTGCCAGCAGCTGGGGACAGGGAGGCACTGAAGCTTTCTTT. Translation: CASSWGQGGTEAFF. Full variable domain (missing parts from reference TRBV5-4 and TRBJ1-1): ETGVTQSPTHLIKTRGQQVTLRCSSQSGHNTVSWYQQALGQGPQFIFQYYREEENGRGNFPPRFSGLQFPNYSSELNVNALELDDSALYLCASSWGQGGTEAFFGQGTRLTVV.

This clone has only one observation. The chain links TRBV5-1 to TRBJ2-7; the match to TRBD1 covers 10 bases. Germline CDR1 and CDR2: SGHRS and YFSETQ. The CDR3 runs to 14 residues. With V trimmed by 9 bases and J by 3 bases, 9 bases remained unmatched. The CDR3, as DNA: TGCGCCACCAAAGCAGGGACAGGGGACTACGAGCAGTACTTC. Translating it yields CATKAGTGDYEQYF.

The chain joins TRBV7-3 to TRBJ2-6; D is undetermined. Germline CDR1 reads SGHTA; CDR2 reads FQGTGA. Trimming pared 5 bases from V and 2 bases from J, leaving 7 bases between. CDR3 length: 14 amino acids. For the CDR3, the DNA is TGTGCCAGCAGCAGAGATGCTGGGGCCAACGTCCTGACTTTC. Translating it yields CASSRDAGANVLTF.

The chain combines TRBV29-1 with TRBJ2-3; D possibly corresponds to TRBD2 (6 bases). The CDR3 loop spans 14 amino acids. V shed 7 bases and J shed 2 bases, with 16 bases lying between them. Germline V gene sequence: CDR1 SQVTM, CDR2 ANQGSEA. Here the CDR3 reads CSARRAALTDTQYF. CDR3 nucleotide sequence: TGCAGCGCCCGGAGGGCCGCGCTCACAGATACGCAGTATTTT.

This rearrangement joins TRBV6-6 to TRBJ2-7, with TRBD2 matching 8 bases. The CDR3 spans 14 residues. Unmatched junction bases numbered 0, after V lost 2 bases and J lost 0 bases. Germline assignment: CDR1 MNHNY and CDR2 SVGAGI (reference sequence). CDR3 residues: CASSYSGSSYEQYF. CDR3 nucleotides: TGTGCCAGCAGTTACAGCGGGAGCTCCTACGAGCAGTACTTC.

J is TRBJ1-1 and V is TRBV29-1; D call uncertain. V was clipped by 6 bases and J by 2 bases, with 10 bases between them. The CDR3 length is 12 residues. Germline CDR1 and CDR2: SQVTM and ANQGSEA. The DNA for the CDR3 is TGCAGCGTCCACCCGCGAAACACTGAAGCTTTCTTT. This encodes CSVHPRNTEAFF.

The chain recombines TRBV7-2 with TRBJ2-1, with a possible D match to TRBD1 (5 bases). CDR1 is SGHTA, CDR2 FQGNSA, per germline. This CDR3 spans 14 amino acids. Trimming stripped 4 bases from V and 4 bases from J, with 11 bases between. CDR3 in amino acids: CASSWGSIYNEQFF. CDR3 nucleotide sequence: TGTGCCAGCAGCTGGGGCTCAATTTACAATGAGCAGTTCTTC.

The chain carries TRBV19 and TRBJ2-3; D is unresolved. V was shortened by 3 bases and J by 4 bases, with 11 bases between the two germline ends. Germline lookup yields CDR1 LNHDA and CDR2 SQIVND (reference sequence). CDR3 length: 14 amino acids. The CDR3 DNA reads TGTGCCAGTAGTATGAGCGTTGTGGCAGATACGCAGTATTTT. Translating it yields CASSMSVVADTQYF. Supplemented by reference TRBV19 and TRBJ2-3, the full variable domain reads DGGITQSPKYLFRKEGQNVTLSCEQNLNHDAMYWYRQDPGQGLRLIYYSQIVNDFQKGDIAEGYSVSREKKESFPLTVTSAQKNPTAFYLCASSMSVVADTQYFGPGTRLTVL.

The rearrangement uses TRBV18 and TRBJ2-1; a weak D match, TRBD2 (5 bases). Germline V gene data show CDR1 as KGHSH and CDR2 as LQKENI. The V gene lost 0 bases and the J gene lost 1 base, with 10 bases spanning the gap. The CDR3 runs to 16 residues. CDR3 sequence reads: CASSPPGVVSYNEQFF. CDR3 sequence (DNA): TGTGCCAGCTCACCACCGGGAGTAGTTTCCTACAATGAGCAGTTCTTC.

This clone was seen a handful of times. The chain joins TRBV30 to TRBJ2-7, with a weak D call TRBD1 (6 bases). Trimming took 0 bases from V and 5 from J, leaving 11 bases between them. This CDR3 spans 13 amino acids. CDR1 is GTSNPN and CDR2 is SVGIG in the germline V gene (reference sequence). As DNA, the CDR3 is TGTGCCTGGAGTGTAGGGGGTCCCGACGAGCAGTACTTC. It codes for CAWSVGGPDEQYF. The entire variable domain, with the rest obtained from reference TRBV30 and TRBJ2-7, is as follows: SQTIHQWPATLVQPVGSPLSLECTVEGTSNPNLYWYRQAAGRGLQLLFYSVGIGQISSEVPQNLSASRPQDRQFILSSKKLLLSDSGFYLCAWSVGGPDEQYFGPGTRLTVT.

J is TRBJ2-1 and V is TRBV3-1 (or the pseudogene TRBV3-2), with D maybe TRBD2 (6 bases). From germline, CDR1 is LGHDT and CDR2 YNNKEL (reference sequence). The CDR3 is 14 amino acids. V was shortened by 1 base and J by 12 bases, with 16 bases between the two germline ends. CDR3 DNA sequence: TGTGCCAGCAGCCAAGCCGGAGGGTGGGGCACGCAGTTCTTC. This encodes CASSQAGGWGTQFF.

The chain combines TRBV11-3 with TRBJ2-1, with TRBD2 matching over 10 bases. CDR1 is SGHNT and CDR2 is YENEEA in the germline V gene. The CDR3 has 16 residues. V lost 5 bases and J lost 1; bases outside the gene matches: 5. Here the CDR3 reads CASSQAGGPSYNEQFF. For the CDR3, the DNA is TGTGCCAGCAGCCAAGCGGGAGGGCCGTCCTACAATGAGCAGTTCTTC.

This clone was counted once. CDR3 in amino acids: CASSLIGSGGEQYF. As DNA, the CDR3 is TGTGCCAGCAGTTTAATTGGGTCTGGGGGGGAGCAGTACTTC. The chain links TRBV27 to TRBJ2-7; D might be TRBD2 (6 bases). The germline V gene encodes CDR1 MNHEY and CDR2 SMNVEV (reference sequence). This CDR3 spans 14 amino acids. Trimming stripped 2 bases from V and 7 bases from J, with 15 bases between.

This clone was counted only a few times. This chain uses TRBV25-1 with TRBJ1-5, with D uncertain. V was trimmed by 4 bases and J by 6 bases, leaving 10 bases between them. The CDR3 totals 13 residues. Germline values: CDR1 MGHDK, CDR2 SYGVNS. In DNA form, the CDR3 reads TGTGCCAGCAGTGGGACTCCGGGTCAGCCCCAGCATTTT. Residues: CASSGTPGQPQHF.

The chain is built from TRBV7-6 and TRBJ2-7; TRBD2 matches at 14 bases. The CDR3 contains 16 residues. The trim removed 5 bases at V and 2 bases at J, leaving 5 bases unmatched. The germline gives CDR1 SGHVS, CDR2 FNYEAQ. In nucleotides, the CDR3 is TGTGCCAGCAGCCCTGGACTAGCGGGAGGAGCCTACGAGCAGTACTTC. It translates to CASSPGLAGGAYEQYF.

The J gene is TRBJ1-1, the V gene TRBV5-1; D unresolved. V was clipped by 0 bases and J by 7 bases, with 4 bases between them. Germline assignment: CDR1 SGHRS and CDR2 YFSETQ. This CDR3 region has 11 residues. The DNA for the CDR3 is TGCGCCAGCAGCTTGGACAGTGAAGCTTTCTTT. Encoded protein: CASSLDSEAFF.

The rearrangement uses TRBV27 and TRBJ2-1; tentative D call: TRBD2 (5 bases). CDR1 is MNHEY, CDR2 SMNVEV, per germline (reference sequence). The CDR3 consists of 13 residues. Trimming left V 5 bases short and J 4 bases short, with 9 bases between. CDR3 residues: CASSKDWYNEQFF. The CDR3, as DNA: TGTGCCAGCAGTAAGGACTGGTACAATGAGCAGTTCTTC.

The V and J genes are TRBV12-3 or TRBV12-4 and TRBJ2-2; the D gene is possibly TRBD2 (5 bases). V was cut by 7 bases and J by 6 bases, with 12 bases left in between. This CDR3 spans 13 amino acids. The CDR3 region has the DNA TGTGCCAGCATTGGGGAGAAATCCGGGGAGCTGTTTTTT. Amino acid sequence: CASIGEKSGELFF.